The 31 T cell receptor beta chains in this list originate from one sample, sequenced in a study of shared clonotypes between healthy human individuals. TCRdb keeps only in-frame clones here, not all; method: immunoSEQ multiplex PCR. The data show about 590,000 clones, roughly 95% seen once. Only CD45RO-negative cells positively selected for CCR7 counted as naive CD8 cells, so terminally differentiated effector memory CD45RA+ cells were excluded. Sequenced: naive CD8+ T cells sorted from blood. Receptor source: a woman aged 25 to 39 in good health.

The chain's CDR3 is CASSLVANEKLFF. For the CDR3, the DNA is TGTGCCAGCAGCTTGGTGGCTAATGAAAAACTGTTTTTT. The V gene is TRBV5-8, the J gene TRBJ1-4; no firm D call. V lost 0 bases, J lost 3 bases, and 3 bases lay in between. Germline-derived CDR1 and CDR2 are SGHTS and YDEGEE. The CDR3 runs 13 residues.

The DNA of the CDR3 is TGCGCCAGCAGCTGGGAGGACGGGAACACTGAAGCTTTCTTT. It codes for CASSWEDGNTEAFF. The chain has TRBV5-1 and TRBJ1-1; D unresolved. In germline, CDR1 is SGHRS, CDR2 YFSETQ. V lost 3 bases, J lost 1 base, and 10 bases lay in between. This CDR3 is built from 14 residues.

V is TRBV7-2 and J is TRBJ1-1, with D unresolved. The germline gives CDR1 SGHTA, CDR2 FQGNSA. Trimming removed 5 bases from V and 1 base from J, with 8 bases in between. This CDR3 is built from 13 residues. CDR3: CASSPRPNTEAFF. Written as DNA, the CDR3 is TGTGCCAGCAGCCCACGGCCGAACACTGAAGCTTTCTTT.

The chain combines TRBV15 with TRBJ1-1; D ambiguous. Deletions cut 1 base from V and 1 base from J, with 13 bases between. The CDR3 is 16 amino acids. Germline CDR1 LNHNV, CDR2 YYDKDF (reference sequence). CDR3 bases: TGTGCCACCAGCAGAGCTTTAGGACGGACGAACACTGAAGCTTTCTTT. Its translation: CATSRALGRTNTEAFF.

V is TRBV30 and J is TRBJ1-2; D remains ambiguous. The CDR3 runs 10 residues. V dropped 3 bases and J dropped 11 bases, with 10 bases sitting between them. Germline assignment: CDR1 GTSNPN and CDR2 SVGIG (reference sequence). For the CDR3, the DNA is TGTGCCTGGAGGGAATCCGATTACACCTTC. This encodes CAWRESDYTF.

This chain's CDR3 is CASSLIPGSMRGNNQPQHF. The CDR3 coding sequence is TGTGCCAGCAGTTTGATCCCGGGGTCAATGAGGGGAAACAATCAGCCCCAGCATTTT. This rearrangement joins TRBV28 to TRBJ1-5; tentatively, D is TRBD1 (5 bases). Germline loops: CDR1 MDHEN, CDR2 SYDVKM. There are 19 residues in the CDR3. V was pared by 3 bases and J by 3 bases, with 24 bases between.

The chain joins TRBV7-2 to TRBJ2-3; TRBD1 or TRBD2 may be the D gene (5 bases each). The CDR3 loop spans 16 amino acids. The germline gives CDR1 SGHTA, CDR2 FQGNSA. Trimming took off 6 bases at V and 2 bases at J, with 18 bases between the two ends. Here the CDR3 reads CASRRPGPVFTDTQYF. The CDR3 bases are TGTGCCAGCAGACGCCCGGGACCCGTTTTCACAGATACGCAGTATTTT.

This rearrangement joins TRBV19 to TRBJ2-7; D remains unclear. Germline CDR1 is LNHDA and CDR2 is SQIVND (reference sequence). V lost 7 bases and J 2 bases, leaving 15 bases between the germline ends. CDR3 size: 14 residues. CDR3 region: CASTPAPGAYEQYF. As DNA, the CDR3 is TGTGCCAGTACCCCAGCCCCAGGTGCCTACGAGCAGTACTTC. Drawing the rest from reference TRBV19 and TRBJ2-7, the complete variable domain is DGGITQSPKYLFRKEGQNVTLSCEQNLNHDAMYWYRQDPGQGLRLIYYSQIVNDFQKGDIAEGYSVSREKKESFPLTVTSAQKNPTAFYLCASTPAPGAYEQYFGPGTRLTVT.

The chain employs TRBV28 and TRBJ2-3; 8 bases fit TRBD1. From germline, CDR1 is MDHEN and CDR2 SYDVKM. Trimming took 8 bases from V and 0 from J; bases not matched to a gene: 4. The CDR3 has 14 residues. CDR3 bases: TGTGCCAGCGTCCAGGGGGCGAGCACAGATACGCAGTATTTT. It codes for CASVQGASTDTQYF.

The chain employs TRBV7-9 and TRBJ1-2, with D tentatively TRBD1 (6 bases). Germline lookup yields CDR1 SEHNR and CDR2 FQNEAQ (reference sequence). The CDR3 is made up of 13 amino acids. The V end lost 1 base, the J end lost 6 bases, and 9 bases lay between the germline ends. The CDR3 sequence: CASSLDREHGYTF. The CDR3 DNA is TGTGCCAGCAGCTTAGACAGGGAACATGGCTACACCTTC.

As to this clone: This same CDR3 is encoded by further DNA sequences in the sample. The chain couples TRBV19 to TRBJ2-7, with D tentatively TRBD2 (6 bases). CDR1 and CDR2 (germline): LNHDA, SQIVND (reference sequence). The ends were cut back, 5 bases at V and 3 bases at J, with 14 bases in the middle. CDR3 size: 14 residues. In DNA form, the CDR3 reads TGTGCCAGTAGTCCCGGGACTGGAGGCTACGAGCAGTACTTC. The encoded protein is CASSPGTGGYEQYF.

The rearrangement uses TRBV2 and TRBJ2-7; TRBD2 matches 8 bases. The CDR3 contains 15 residues. J lost 5 bases, V lost 4 bases, and 10 bases had no gene match. Germline V gene data show CDR1 as SNHLY and CDR2 as FYNNEI. The CDR3 region is CASSVLERELDEQYF. The CDR3 DNA sequence: TGTGCCAGCAGTGTCCTCGAGCGGGAGCTCGACGAGCAGTACTTC.

This sequence joins TRBV7-3 and TRBJ2-3, with D perhaps matching TRBD1 or TRBD2 (5 bases each). Looked up from germline, CDR1 is SGHTA and CDR2 is FQGTGA. The CDR3 covers 15 residues. Trimming took 2 bases from V and 2 from J, leaving 11 bases between them. CDR3 nucleotide sequence: TGTGCCAGCAGCTTATCTGGGGGAATCACAGATACGCAGTATTTT. This gives the protein CASSLSGGITDTQYF.

The chain couples TRBV6-1 to TRBJ2-1; a weak D match, TRBD1 (6 bases). CDR3 length: 15 amino acids. Trimming cost V 6 bases and J 2 bases, with 14 bases left between them. Germline V lookup: CDR1 MNHNS, CDR2 SASEGT. CDR3 protein: CASSLTGTPYNEQFF. DNA of the CDR3: TGTGCCAGCAGCTTAACAGGGACACCCTACAATGAGCAGTTCTTC.

This clone occurred once. The chain joins TRBV14 to TRBJ1-4, with D perhaps matching TRBD1 (5 bases). Germline assignment: CDR1 SGHDN and CDR2 FVKESK. V dropped 4 bases and J dropped 2 bases, with 11 bases sitting between them. The CDR3 contains 15 residues. Here the CDR3 reads CASSPLRGTNEKLFF. The DNA of the CDR3 is TGTGCCAGCAGCCCCCTGCGGGGGACTAATGAAAAACTGTTTTTT.

For the CDR3, the DNA is TGTGCCAGCAGCTTTCCTAGCGGGAGGACAGATACGCAGTATTTT. The encoded protein is CASSFPSGRTDTQYF. The rearrangement uses TRBV5-4 and TRBJ2-3; 11 bases are a match to TRBD2. CDR1 is SGHNT and CDR2 is YYREEE in the germline V gene (reference sequence). V was clipped by 2 bases and J by 3 bases; unmatched bases: 2. This CDR3 comprises 15 residues.

The CDR3 region is CSVEDLSAKNIQYF. CDR3 nucleotide sequence: TGCAGCGTTGAAGATCTGTCAGCCAAAAACATTCAGTACTTC. The V gene is TRBV29-1, the J gene TRBJ2-4, with D unresolved. CDR3 length equals 14 residues. The V and J ends lost 0 bases and 0 bases respectively, with 6 bases between them. Germline CDR1 reads SQVTM; CDR2 reads ANQGSEA. Complete variable domain (other parts from reference TRBV29-1 and TRBJ2-4): SAVISQKPSRDICQRGTSLTIQCQVDSQVTMMFWYRQQPGQSLTLIATANQGSEATYESGFVIDKFPISRPNLTFSTLTVSNMSPEDSSIYLCSVEDLSAKNIQYFGAGTRLSVL.

V gene TRBV9 combines with J gene TRBJ2-3; D tentatively fits TRBD1 or TRBD2 (6 bases each). The germline V gene encodes CDR1 SGDLS and CDR2 YYNGEE. V shed 3 bases and J shed 2 bases, with 19 bases lying between them. CDR3 length: 17 amino acids. The CDR3 region has the DNA TGTGCCAGCAGCGATGAGGGGGGTAGGGCCTACACAGATACGCAGTATTTT. Its protein is CASSDEGGRAYTDTQYF.

J is TRBJ1-5 and V is TRBV30, with D maybe TRBD1 (5 bases). Germline V lookup: CDR1 GTSNPN, CDR2 SVGIG (reference sequence). V was shortened by 0 bases and J by 2 bases, with 17 bases between the two germline ends. The CDR3 has 17 residues. The CDR3 spells CAWSVGQAVGGNQPQHF. CDR3 in DNA: TGTGCCTGGAGTGTGGGGCAGGCTGTGGGTGGCAATCAGCCCCAGCATTTT.

The chain links TRBV28 to TRBJ2-1; D is ambiguous. CDR1 MDHEN and CDR2 SYDVKM come from the germline V gene. The CDR3 contains 15 residues. The V and J ends lost 6 bases and 0 bases respectively, with 12 bases between them. The CDR3 protein is CASSSRASSYNEQFF. As DNA, the CDR3 is TGTGCCAGCAGCTCTAGGGCAAGCTCCTACAATGAGCAGTTCTTC.

The chain recombines TRBV27 with TRBJ1-2, with D tentatively TRBD1 (5 bases). The CDR3 runs to 15 residues. V lost 6 bases and J 2 bases, leaving 16 bases between the germline ends. Germline V gene data show CDR1 as MNHEY and CDR2 as SMNVEV (reference sequence). This CDR3 is CASSPQGSPNYGYTF. In nucleotides, the CDR3 is TGTGCCAGCAGCCCCCAGGGCTCCCCGAACTATGGCTACACCTTC.

A note on this clone: The same CDR3 arises from other DNA sequences in this sample as well. The rearrangement uses TRBV11-2 and TRBJ2-7; D may be TRBD2 (5 bases). This CDR3 comprises 11 residues. Germline values: CDR1 SGHAT, CDR2 FQNNGV. Trimming pared 5 bases from V and 3 bases from J, leaving 5 bases between. CDR3 protein: CASSGGYEQYF. The CDR3 DNA sequence: TGTGCCAGCAGCGGAGGCTACGAGCAGTACTTC.

The rearrangement joins TRBV28 to TRBJ2-1, with D perhaps matching TRBD1 (5 bases). The germline CDR1 and CDR2 sequences are MDHEN and SYDVKM. CDR3 length: 11 amino acids. Trimming took 8 bases from V and 10 from J, leaving 12 bases between them. The DNA of the CDR3 is TGTGCCAGCGTTCAGGGCTGGGAGCAGTTCTTC. It specifies CASVQGWEQFF.

This chain joins TRBV27 and TRBJ2-1; D uncertain. Trimming left V 6 bases short and J 0 bases short, with 15 bases between. In germline, CDR1 is MNHEY, CDR2 SMNVEV (reference sequence). The length of the CDR3 is 16 residues. Here the CDR3 reads CASSTLVTSSYNEQFF. In DNA, the CDR3 is TGTGCCAGCAGCACCTTAGTCACGAGCTCCTACAATGAGCAGTTCTTC.

Concerning this clone: The identical CDR3 is also encoded by other nucleotide sequences in the sample. The chain carries TRBV28 and TRBJ1-1; the D is unclear. CDR3 size: 13 residues. V lost 1 base, J lost 5 bases, and 8 bases lay in between. Germline CDR1 MDHEN, CDR2 SYDVKM. The CDR3 region has the DNA TGTGCCAGCAGTTTATTGGGGTATACTGAAGCTTTCTTT. It yields the protein CASSLLGYTEAFF.

This clone has only a few counts. The chain combines TRBV9 with TRBJ1-1; 11 bases line up with TRBD1. The CDR3 consists of 14 residues. The junction had 10 bases not matched to a gene; V was cut back by 4 bases and J by 11 bases. Per germline, CDR1 SGDLS and CDR2 YYNGEE. CDR3 DNA sequence: TGTGCCAGCAGCTCTCGGACAGGGGGCGCTAGGGCTTTCTTT. This sequence encodes CASSSRTGGARAFF.

CDR3 nucleotides: TGTGCCAGCAGCTCCTGGGGTATGAACACTGAAGCTTTCTTT. As protein: CASSSWGMNTEAFF. The chain combines TRBV5-6 with TRBJ1-1, with unresolved D. From germline, CDR1 is SGHDT and CDR2 YYEEEE. V lost 3 bases, J lost 0 bases, and 9 bases lay in between. The CDR3 totals 14 residues. The whole variable domain, remainder taken from reference TRBV5-6 and TRBJ1-1, is DAGVTQSPTHLIKTRGQQVTLRCSPKSGHDTVSWYQQALGQGPQFIFQYYEEEERQRGNFPDRFSGHQFPNYSSELNVNALLLGDSALYLCASSSWGMNTEAFFGQGTRLTVV.

This chain joins TRBV2 and TRBJ2-7, with D possibly matching TRBD1 (6 bases). Trimming cost V 4 bases and J 5 bases, with 15 bases left between them. Germline V gene data show CDR1 as SNHLY and CDR2 as FYNNEI. The CDR3 is made up of 14 amino acids. This CDR3 reads CASSVQGNRDEQYF. The CDR3, as DNA: TGTGCCAGCAGTGTGCAGGGGAATAGGGACGAGCAGTACTTC.

The chain uses TRBV13 and TRBJ1-2; maybe TRBD1 (6 bases). Germline-derived CDR1 and CDR2 are PRHDT and FYEKMQ (reference sequence). The CDR3 is 14 residues long. Trimming cost V 2 bases and J 5 bases, with 12 bases left between them. CDR3 in DNA: TGTGCCAGCAGCTTACAGGGGATTGGGTATGGCTACACCTTC. It codes for CASSLQGIGYGYTF.

The chain links TRBV19 to TRBJ2-5; D perhaps matches TRBD2 (6 bases). Germline V lookup: CDR1 LNHDA, CDR2 SQIVND (reference sequence). CDR3 length: 14 amino acids. Between the trimmed V and J ends, which lost 5 bases and 3 bases, there was a span of 13 bases. CDR3 sequence: CASSPMTRKETQYF. In DNA, the CDR3 is TGTGCCAGTAGTCCCATGACTAGAAAAGAGACCCAGTACTTC. Looking up the rest from reference TRBV19 and TRBJ2-5 gives the full variable domain: DGGITQSPKYLFRKEGQNVTLSCEQNLNHDAMYWYRQDPGQGLRLIYYSQIVNDFQKGDIAEGYSVSREKKESFPLTVTSAQKNPTAFYLCASSPMTRKETQYFGPGTRLLVL.

This clone was picked up a small number of times. The V gene is TRBV2, the J gene TRBJ1-2; D call uncertain. The ends were cut back, 5 bases at V and 6 bases at J, with 19 bases in the middle. The CDR3 is 15 amino acids. CDR1 SNHLY and CDR2 FYNNEI come from the germline V gene. The CDR3 nucleotides are TGTGCCAGCAGTCCCTTGGTCCCTCCCACGAATGGCTACACCTTC. It specifies CASSPLVPPTNGYTF.